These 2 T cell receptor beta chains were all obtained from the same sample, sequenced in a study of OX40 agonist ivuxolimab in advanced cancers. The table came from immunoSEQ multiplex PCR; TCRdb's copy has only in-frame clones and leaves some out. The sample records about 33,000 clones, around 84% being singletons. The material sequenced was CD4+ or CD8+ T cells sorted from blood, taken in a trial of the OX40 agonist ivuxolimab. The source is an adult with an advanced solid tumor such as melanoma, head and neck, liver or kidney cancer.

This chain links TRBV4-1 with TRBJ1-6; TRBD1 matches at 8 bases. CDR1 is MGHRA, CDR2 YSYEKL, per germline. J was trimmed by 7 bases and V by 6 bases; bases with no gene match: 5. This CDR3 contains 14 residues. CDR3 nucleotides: TGCGCCAGCAGGGCGACAGGGGCGAATTCACCCCTCCACTTT. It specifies CASRATGANSPLHF.

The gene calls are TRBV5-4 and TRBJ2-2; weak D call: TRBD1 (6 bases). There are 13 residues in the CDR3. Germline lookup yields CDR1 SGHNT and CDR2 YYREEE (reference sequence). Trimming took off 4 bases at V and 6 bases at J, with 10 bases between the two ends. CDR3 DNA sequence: TGTGCCAGCAGCCTACAGGGATCCGGGGAGCTGTTTTTT. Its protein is CASSLQGSGELFF.